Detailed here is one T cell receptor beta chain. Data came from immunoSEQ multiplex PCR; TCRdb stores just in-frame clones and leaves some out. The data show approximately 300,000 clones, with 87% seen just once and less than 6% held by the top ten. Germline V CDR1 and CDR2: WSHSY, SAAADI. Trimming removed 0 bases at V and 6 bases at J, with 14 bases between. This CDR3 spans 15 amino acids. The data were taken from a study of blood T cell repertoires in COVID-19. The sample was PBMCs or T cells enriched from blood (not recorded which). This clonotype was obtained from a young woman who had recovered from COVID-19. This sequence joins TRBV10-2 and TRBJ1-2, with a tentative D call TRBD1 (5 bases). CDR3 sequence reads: CASSESGPGGDGYTF. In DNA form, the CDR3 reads TGCGCCAGCAGTGAGTCGGGTCCGGGAGGGGATGGCTACACCTTC.